Presented here are 11 T cell receptor beta chains from one specimen sequenced in a study of cytomegalovirus exposure and HLA in healthy donors. PCR used 60 Vbeta primers and 13 Jbeta primers. Profiling relied on immunoSEQ multiplex PCR, and the TCRdb table lists in-frame clones only, not all of them. The table includes some 170,000 clones, roughly four fifths detected once. Sequenced: PBMCs. Receptor source: a man aged 50 to 60 in good health and CMV-seropositive.

Only a few counts were recorded for this clone. This rearrangement joins TRBV6-5 to TRBJ1-1; 8 positions match TRBD1. In germline, CDR1 is MNHEY, CDR2 SVGAGI. V shed 5 bases and J 6 bases; nucleotides not matched to a gene: 2. The CDR3 contains 12 residues. CDR3 sequence reads: CASSRQGSEAFF. DNA for the CDR3: TGTGCCAGCAGTAGACAGGGGTCTGAAGCTTTCTTT.

This chain uses TRBV7-9 with TRBJ2-7, with TRBD2 identical over 10 bases. CDR3 size: 17 residues. Germline CDR1 reads SEHNR; CDR2 reads FQNEAQ (reference sequence). The trim removed 5 bases at V and 0 bases at J, leaving 10 bases unmatched. The CDR3 spells CASSARELAGFSYEQYF. The CDR3 nucleotides are TGTGCCAGCAGCGCCCGAGAACTAGCGGGATTCTCCTACGAGCAGTACTTC.

The chain links TRBV4-1 to TRBJ2-7, with a tentative D call TRBD2 (7 bases). The CDR3 sequence is 14 residues long. Trimming took 4 bases from V and 0 from J, leaving 10 bases between them. CDR1 is MGHRA, CDR2 YSYEKL, per germline. CDR3: CASSPRGGSYEQYF. The CDR3 region has the DNA TGCGCCAGCAGCCCTAGGGGGGGCTCCTACGAGCAGTACTTC.

The V call is TRBV30, the J call TRBJ1-1; D may be TRBD1 (6 bases). The CDR3 is made up of 12 amino acids. The V gene's germline CDR1 is GTSNPN and CDR2 SVGIG (reference sequence). Trimming cost V 4 bases and J 5 bases, with 11 bases left between them. Written as DNA, the CDR3 is TGTGCCTGGAATGAAAGGGGGACTGAAGCTTTCTTT. Amino acids: CAWNERGTEAFF. Looking up the rest from reference TRBV30 and TRBJ1-1 gives the full variable domain: SQTIHQWPATLVQPVGSPLSLECTVEGTSNPNLYWYRQAAGRGLQLLFYSVGIGQISSEVPQNLSASRPQDRQFILSSKKLLLSDSGFYLCAWNERGTEAFFGQGTRLTVV.

The chain combines TRBV7-9 with TRBJ1-1, with D maybe TRBD1 (5 bases). The germline gives CDR1 SEHNR, CDR2 FQNEAQ (reference sequence). Deletions cut 2 bases from V and 0 bases from J, with 7 bases between. This CDR3 is built from 14 residues. The CDR3 DNA sequence: TGTGCCAGCAGCTTACAGGGAATGAACACTGAAGCTTTCTTT. Its translation: CASSLQGMNTEAFF.

This rearrangement joins TRBV29-1 to TRBJ1-1; D unresolved. The germline CDR1 and CDR2 sequences are SQVTM and ANQGSEA. V lost 5 bases and J lost 1, with 8 bases in between. The CDR3 totals 12 residues. The CDR3 here is CSVNQENTEAFF. CDR3 bases: TGCAGCGTTAATCAGGAGAACACTGAAGCTTTCTTT.

CDR3 DNA sequence: TGCGCCAGCAGCCACGGACTAGCGGGTTTAGATACGCAGTATTTT. Its protein product is CASSHGLAGLDTQYF. J is TRBJ2-3 and V is TRBV4-1, with 11 bases that match TRBD2. Trimming at V came to 3 bases and at J to 5 bases, leaving 4 bases not matched to a gene. CDR3 length equals 15 residues. CDR1 MGHRA and CDR2 YSYEKL come from the germline V gene.

This sequence joins TRBV5-1 and TRBJ2-3; D ambiguous. The germline gives CDR1 SGHRS, CDR2 YFSETQ. V lost 0 bases to trimming and J lost 3 bases, with 8 bases between them. The CDR3 contains 14 residues. The CDR3 coding sequence is TGCGCCAGCAGCTTGGGTCTAGAAACAGATACGCAGTATTTT. This encodes CASSLGLETDTQYF. Looking up the rest from reference TRBV5-1 and TRBJ2-3 gives the full variable domain: KAGVTQTPRYLIKTRGQQVTLSCSPISGHRSVSWYQQTPGQGLQFLFEYFSETQRNKGNFPGRFSGRQFSNSRSEMNVSTLELGDSALYLCASSLGLETDTQYFGPGTRLTVL.

This chain connects TRBV6-5 to TRBJ2-7, with 9 bases aligning to TRBD1. The CDR3 is made up of 14 amino acids. The junction had 10 bases not matched to a gene; V was cut back by 6 bases and J by 7 bases. Germline CDR1 MNHEY, CDR2 SVGAGI. CDR3 DNA sequence: TGTGCCAGCAGACCACAGGGGGCAGTGAGAGAGCAGTACTTC. Protein sequence: CASRPQGAVREQYF.

The CDR3 nucleotides read TGCGCCAGCAGCATGGGACAGTGGGAGCAGTACTTC. Protein sequence: CASSMGQWEQYF. This sequence joins TRBV5-1 and TRBJ2-7; TRBD1 matches 7 bases. The CDR3 extends over 12 amino acids. J lost 7 bases, V lost 4 bases, and 5 bases had no gene match. Germline CDR1 is SGHRS and CDR2 is YFSETQ. Complete variable domain (other parts from reference TRBV5-1 and TRBJ2-7): KAGVTQTPRYLIKTRGQQVTLSCSPISGHRSVSWYQQTPGQGLQFLFEYFSETQRNKGNFPGRFSGRQFSNSRSEMNVSTLELGDSALYLCASSMGQWEQYFGPGTRLTVT.

The chain employs TRBV7-6 and TRBJ2-7; 12 bases fit TRBD2. The CDR3 sequence is 13 residues long. Germline trimming cut 2 bases from V and 9 bases from J; bases unmatched to any gene: 2. CDR1 SGHVS and CDR2 FNYEAQ come from the germline V gene. The chain's CDR3 is CASSLLAGGAQYF. The CDR3 coding sequence is TGTGCCAGCAGCTTACTAGCGGGGGGGGCGCAGTACTTC.